The rows below give T cell receptor beta chains drawn from one sample of a study of T cell responses to AZD1222 COVID-19 vaccine. The data were produced by immunoSEQ multiplex PCR, yet TCRdb's version contains in-frame clones alone and is incomplete. The sample shows some 81,000 clones, about 89% of them seen only once. Sequencing used peripheral blood, obtained 28 days after the second AZD1222 dose. The receptors here all came from an adult who received the AZD1222 COVID-19 vaccine. CDR3s include the opening cysteine and the closing phenylalanine or tryptophan. Each record gives: clone size, V gene, J gene, D gene, CDR3 length, CDR3 protein, CDR3 DNA. The D gene is left open where the match is weak. A clone size is listed for some rows: how often the clone was seen (once, few, many), or a class if it is expanded.

>once|TRBV18|TRBJ2-5|.|13
CASSLSVRATQYF
TGTGCCAGCTCATTATCGGTTCGGGCGACCCAGTACTTC
>.|TRBV7-3|TRBJ2-2|.|12
CASSPNTGELFF
TGTGCCAGCAGCCCTAACACCGGGGAGCTGTTTTTT
>.|TRBV30|TRBJ1-3|TRBD1|13
CAWSVGTGATIYF
TGTGCCTGGAGTGTAGGGACAGGGGCCACCATATATTTT
>.|TRBV5-1|TRBJ2-7|.|13
CASSPGPYPEQYF
TGCGCCAGCAGCCCCGGACCTTACCCCGAGCAGTACTTC
>.|TRBV5-6|TRBJ1-2|.|14
CASTPERQGGGYTF
TGTGCCAGCACCCCAGAGAGGCAGGGCGGTGGCTACACCTTC
>once|TRBV18|TRBJ1-3|TRBD1|16
CASSPSAGGSGNTIYF
TGTGCCAGCTCACCATCCGCAGGGGGCTCTGGAAACACCATATATTTT
>.|TRBV5-1|TRBJ1-1|TRBD1|16
CASSPDRGEANTEAFF
TGCGCCAGCAGCCCTGACAGGGGGGAGGCGAACACTGAAGCTTTCTTT
>.|TRBV6-5|TRBJ1-2|.|13
CASSYGDHYGYTF
TGTGCCAGCAGTTACGGGGATCATTATGGCTACACCTTC
>.|TRBV18|TRBJ2-1|.|15
CASSPTADSYNEQFF
TGTGCCAGCTCACCGACAGCAGACTCCTACAATGAGCAGTTCTTC
>.|TRBV7-3|TRBJ2-3|.|15
CASSLSLSEADTQYF
TGTGCCAGCAGCTTAAGTCTTAGCGAGGCAGATACGCAGTATTTT
>.|TRBV2|TRBJ2-3|TRBD1|15
CALIPRDRGTDTQYF
TGTGCCCTAATACCCCGGGACAGGGGCACAGATACGCAGTATTTT
>.|TRBV18|TRBJ2-2|.|14
CASSPLHRTGELFF
TGTGCCAGCTCACCGCTACACCGCACCGGGGAGCTGTTTTTT
>.|TRBV7-9|TRBJ1-2|TRBD1|14
CASTTTGPNYGYTF
TGTGCCAGCACCACGACAGGGCCTAACTATGGCTACACCTTC
>.|TRBV7-9|TRBJ2-7|TRBD1|18
CASSSDGTGGAFTYEQYF
TGTGCCAGCAGCTCTGACGGGACAGGGGGCGCTTTTACCTACGAGCAGTACTTC
>few|TRBV28|TRBJ2-2|.|12
CASQGNTGELFF
TGTGCCAGCCAAGGGAACACCGGGGAGCTGTTTTTT
>.|TRBV29-1|TRBJ1-1|.|12
CSVSLRGMAAFF
TGCAGCGTTTCTCTCAGGGGAATGGCAGCTTTCTTT